This TCR beta chain originates from a study of blood T cell repertoires in COVID-19. As for the study in general: Samples of COVID-19 (acute and convalescent) were obtained from the United States, Italy and Spain. In each case, the material was cDNA or gDNA derived from T cells, B-cell-depleted T cells, or PBMCs.

Under the authors' procedure: Amplification with reference gene primers provided the estimates of nucleated cell counts. The protocol was immunoSEQ multiplex PCR, while the TCRdb copy is restricted to in-frame clones and leaves out a portion. V and J calls and clone size are copied from that table; D and trimming were computed from the DNA. The sample contains some 68,000 clones, roughly 80% of which appear only once. Germline V gene lookup returns CDR1 MNHEY and CDR2 SMNVEV (reference sequence). CDR3 size: 14 residues. J lost 6 bases, V lost 9 bases, and 3 bases had no gene match. Sequences were obtained from peripheral blood. The chain joins TRBV27 to TRBJ2-2; 14 nucleotides agree with TRBD2. The sequence was collected from an older man with acute or convalescent COVID-19. The CDR3 DNA follows: TGTGCCAGTGGGACTAGCGGGAGCCCCGGGGAGCTGTTTTTT. Amino acid sequence: CASGTSGSPGELFF.